The clone carrying this T cell receptor (beta chain) was observed many times. Germline V gene sequence: CDR1 SQVTM, CDR2 ANQGSEA. This CDR3 is built from 15 residues. The V gene end was trimmed by 3 bases and the J gene end by 4 bases; junction bases not matched to a gene: 4. The data are from a study of tumor-infiltrating lymphocytes in primary liver carcinoma. Alongside blood RNA obtained from unsorted whole blood, germline DNA was also extracted. Starting material of roughly 550 ng total RNA yielded TCR beta cDNA via a constant-region primer. Researchers made the TCR beta libraries by running three nested multiplex PCR rounds with slightly modified ARM-PCR. TRBV1-TRBV30 forward primers and a C-beta reverse primer were used in the first two PCR rounds, which each ran for about 9 cycles. TCRdb analysed the multiplex PCR reads with MiXCR anew, one entry per CDR3 protein. The sample has 300,000 to 400,000 distinct CDR3 sequences; more than 55% are singletons.

The source material was peripheral blood. The clonotype comes from a man aged 40-55 years with primary liver carcinoma and hepatitis B virus infection. This chain uses TRBV29-1 with TRBJ2-1; 12 bases are a match to TRBD2. The CDR3 bases are TGCAGCGTTGATCCGCTAGCGGGGGGGTACAATGAGCAGTTCTTC. Translated: CSVDPLAGGYNEQFF.